Sequencing of this T cell receptor beta chain was carried out in a study of molecular identifiers for immune sequencing clone quantification. Study results and caveats: Identical TCR molecules sharing a barcode could underestimate highly expanded clone sizes.

Germline V gene data show CDR1 as SQVTM and CDR2 as ANQGSEA. This CDR3 comprises 12 residues. The V and J ends lost 7 bases and 12 bases respectively, with 19 bases between them. This clonotype was seen repeatedly, ten times or more. Its matching antigen is unknown. With RNA at 10%, 30% or 50%, naive CD8 libraries came from roughly 20,000 to 1,000,000 sorted cells. For naive CD8 T cells, sorting used the CD8+CD4-CCR7+CD45RA+ phenotype. Listed TCR primers and previously described methods were used for bulk TCR libraries. Via MiXCR, TCRdb re-called the PCR reads, giving one row per CDR3 protein. The sample holds approximately 500,000 distinct CDR3 sequences; about a fifth are singletons and the top ten take about 0.78%.

The clonotype originates from a human donor in good health. Some libraries in this study had Jurkat cell RNA spiked in. Material for sequencing was naive CD8+ T cells from blood, with Jurkat cell RNA spiked in. As for subset: FACS-sorted CD8+CD4-CCR7+CD45RA+ naive T cells. The V and J genes are TRBV29-1 and TRBJ2-1; D may match TRBD1 or TRBD2 (5 bases each). CDR3 region: CSAEGSSAGQFF. CDR3 DNA sequence: TGCAGCGCCGAGGGGTCGTCCGCCGGGCAGTTCTTC.